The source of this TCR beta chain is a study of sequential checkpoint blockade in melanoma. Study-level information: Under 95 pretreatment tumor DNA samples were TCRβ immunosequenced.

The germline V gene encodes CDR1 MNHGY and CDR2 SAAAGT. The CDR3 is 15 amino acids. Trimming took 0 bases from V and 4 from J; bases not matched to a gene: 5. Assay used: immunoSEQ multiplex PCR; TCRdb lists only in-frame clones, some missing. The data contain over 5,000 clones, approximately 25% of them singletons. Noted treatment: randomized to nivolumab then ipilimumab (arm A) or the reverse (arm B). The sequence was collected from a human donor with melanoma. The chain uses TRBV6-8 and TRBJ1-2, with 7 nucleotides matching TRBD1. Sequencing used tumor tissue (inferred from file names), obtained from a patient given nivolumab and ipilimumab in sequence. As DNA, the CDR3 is TGTGCCAGCAGTTACTCGGGCAGGGGGGCCTATGGCTACACCTTC. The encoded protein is CASSYSGRGAYGYTF.